This TCR beta chain came from a study of patients and donors after allogeneic stem cell transplantation. This clonotype showed up just a few times. Trimming shortened V by 5 bases and J by 4 bases, and 6 bases separated the two germline ends. Germline CDR1 and CDR2: MDHEN and SYDVKM. This CDR3 is 12 amino acids long. Via MiXCR, TCRdb re-called the RT-PCR reads, giving one row per CDR3 protein. The sample has some 92,000 distinct CDR3 sequences, roughly 43% seen once; the top ten hold 61%. The V and J genes are TRBV28 and TRBJ1-5; D unclear. The sequence derives from a human donor who was either an allogeneic HSCT recipient or a stem cell or donor lymphocyte infusion donor (not recorded which). It is not recorded whose cells these are; they may come from a transplant donor. Material for sequencing was blood, either unsorted or a sorted T cell fraction (not recorded which). CDR3 loop: CASSPRNQPQHF. As DNA, the CDR3 is TGTGCCAGCAGTCCTAGAAATCAGCCCCAGCATTTT. The full variable domain, completed using reference TRBV28 and TRBJ1-5, is DVKVTQSSRYLVKRTGEKVFLECVQDMDHENMFWYRQDPGLGLRLIYFSYDVKMKEKGDIPEGYSVSREKKERFSLILESASTNQTSMYLCASSPRNQPQHFGDGTRLSIL.